This T cell receptor (beta chain) emerged from a study of shared clonotypes between healthy human individuals. On the study more broadly: CD4 naive and memory got three plates each, CD8 naive two, CD8 memory one. Whole-study results and caveats: Compared with memory subsets, naive subsets generally had larger estimated richness. Clonotypes not shared had lower generation probabilities than those common to all four donors.

Naive CD8 cells were CD45RO-negative, positively selected for CCR7, excluding terminally differentiated effector memory CD45RA+ cells. Methods used by the authors: Filtering differed since immunoSEQ provided only junctions, with no quality scores. The repertoire was sequenced with immunoSEQ multiplex PCR; TCRdb's copy has only in-frame clones and lacks some. That table is the source of V, J and clone size, and D and trimming were worked out from the DNA. The repertoire includes hundreds of thousands of clones, about 96% of them detected once, and approximately 0.12% sits in the top ten. Points on this clone: What it binds is unknown.

Sample: naive CD8+ T cells sorted from blood. The origin of this receptor is a woman aged 25-40 years in good health.

CDR3 loop: CASSQGSNSNQPQHF. CDR3 sequence (DNA): TGCGCCAGCAGCCAAGGGTCGAATAGCAATCAGCCCCAGCATTTT. The rearrangement uses TRBV4-1 and TRBJ1-5, with D unresolved. The CDR3 has 15 amino acids. V lost 1 base to trimming and J lost 0 bases, with 7 bases between them. Per the germline V gene, CDR1 is MGHRA and CDR2 is YSYEKL.